A single sample is the source of the 18 T cell receptor beta chains below, sequenced in a study of cytomegalovirus exposure and HLA in healthy donors listed by TCRdb under 2017. The method behind the library was the immunoSEQ multiplex PCR assay. The multiplex PCR relied on a mix of 60 forward primers for TCR Vbeta segments and 13 reverse primers for TCR Jbeta segments. TCRdb stores this immuneACCESS table with in-frame sequences only. Part of the clones is absent; in the studies checked, under half of the shortfall reflects unresolved V genes, and no reason is known for the rest. Within this sample are just over 200,000 clones, with 79% of them counted one time only. Of the sample, 1.7% is held by the ten largest clones. The sequencing sample was made of PBMCs. Every receptor here comes from a man aged 45-65 years in good health and CMV-seronegative.

The V call is TRBV5-5, the J call TRBJ2-7; D perhaps matches TRBD2 (7 bases). The germline CDR1 and CDR2 sequences are SGHKS and YYEKEE (reference sequence). Deletions cut 3 bases from V and 2 bases from J, with 12 bases between. The CDR3 has 14 residues. The CDR3 DNA is TGTGCCAGCAGCTGGGGGGGGACAACCTACGAGCAGTACTTC. Translated, it gives CASSWGGTTYEQYF.

The J gene is TRBJ2-2, the V gene TRBV2, with D possibly being TRBD2 (7 bases). The CDR3 runs 12 residues. Trimming left V 7 bases short and J 6 bases short, with 9 bases between. Germline V gene data show CDR1 as SNHLY and CDR2 as FYNNEI. CDR3 in DNA: TGTGCCAGCAACGGGGGGCCCGGGGAGCTGTTTTTT. It encodes CASNGGPGELFF.

This clone was counted between two and nine times. The chain couples TRBV18 to TRBJ1-2; TRBD1 matches 7 bases. Trimming took 0 bases from V and 2 from J; bases not matched to a gene: 3. This CDR3 has 15 residues. Germline values: CDR1 KGHSH, CDR2 LQKENI. The CDR3 loop reads CASSPPTTGNYGYTF. The CDR3, as DNA: TGTGCCAGCTCACCACCGACGACAGGGAACTATGGCTACACCTTC.

The rearrangement links TRBV28 to TRBJ1-4; D is possibly TRBD1 (5 bases). The CDR3 extends over 14 amino acids. V lost 2 bases to trimming and J lost 7 bases, with 11 bases between them. Germline loops: CDR1 MDHEN, CDR2 SYDVKM. CDR3 residues: CASSLGGSGEKLFF. The DNA of the CDR3 is TGTGCCAGCAGTTTAGGGGGGAGCGGTGAAAAACTGTTTTTT.

The CDR3 coding sequence is TGTGCCTGGGAACCGGGACTTGCCGCAGATACGCAGTATTTT. The encoded protein is CAWEPGLAADTQYF. This chain joins TRBV30 and TRBJ2-3; the D gene is possibly TRBD2 (6 bases). The CDR3 has 14 amino acids. Germline V gene lookup returns CDR1 GTSNPN and CDR2 SVGIG (reference sequence). Trimming took off 5 bases at V and 4 bases at J, with 16 bases between the two ends.

The rearrangement links TRBV11-2 to TRBJ1-5, with 7 nucleotides matching TRBD1. CDR1 and CDR2 from the germline V gene are SGHAT and FQNNGV. There are 13 residues in the CDR3. The V segment lost 5 bases and the J segment 6 bases; nucleotides outside the gene matches: 4. In DNA, the CDR3 is TGTGCCAGCAGCCGAACAGGGGTTCAGCCCCAGCATTTT. It translates to CASSRTGVQPQHF.

This clone was seen only once. V usage is TRBV18 and J usage is TRBJ2-7, with 11 bases that match TRBD1. V shed 0 bases, J shed 4 bases, and the junction held 2 bases outside the gene matches. Germline CDR1 KGHSH, CDR2 LQKENI. This CDR3 has 15 amino acids. CDR3 sequence reads: CASSPPGQGVYEQYF. The CDR3 nucleotides read TGTGCCAGCTCACCACCGGGACAGGGGGTTTACGAGCAGTACTTC.

The chain has TRBV2 and TRBJ1-1, with D maybe TRBD1 (6 bases). Germline V gene data show CDR1 as SNHLY and CDR2 as FYNNEI. Deletions cut 10 bases from V and 4 bases from J, with 22 bases between. CDR3 length equals 15 residues. The CDR3, as DNA: TGTGCCACGCGGACAGCTGCCCCTGGGGGCACTGAAGCTTTCTTT. Protein: CATRTAAPGGTEAFF.

The chain carries TRBV9 and TRBJ2-1, with TRBD2 matching 12 bases. The CDR3 length is 20 residues. V shed 3 bases, J shed 7 bases, and the junction held 20 bases outside the gene matches. The germline CDR1 and CDR2 sequences are SGDLS and YYNGEE. The CDR3 DNA reads as TGTGCCAGCAGCGATCAGACGGGGGCTAGCGGGAGGGCCGGCGATAATGAGCAGTTCTTC. Its translation: CASSDQTGASGRAGDNEQFF.

This chain uses TRBV18 with TRBJ2-4; the D gene is possibly TRBD2 (6 bases). Trimming removed 6 bases at V and 2 bases at J, with 14 bases between. Germline V gives CDR1 KGHSH, CDR2 LQKENI. This CDR3 is 15 amino acids long. The chain's CDR3 is CASSRGGVPKNIQYF. The CDR3 coding sequence is TGTGCCAGCTCTCGAGGAGGGGTACCCAAAAACATTCAGTACTTC.

The chain uses TRBV6-1 and TRBJ2-7; maybe TRBD1 (5 bases). Germline V lookup: CDR1 MNHNS, CDR2 SASEGT. There are 13 residues in the CDR3. V was shortened by 4 bases and J by 5 bases, with 12 bases between the two germline ends. For the CDR3, the DNA is TGTGCCAGCAGTGGCCAGGGTTTCGACGAGCAGTACTTC. Amino acids: CASSGQGFDEQYF.

The chain carries TRBV29-1 and TRBJ2-7; tentatively, D is TRBD2 (5 bases). Trimming removed 5 bases from V and 6 bases from J, with 23 bases in between. This CDR3 spans 15 amino acids. Germline values: CDR1 SQVTM, CDR2 ANQGSEA. The CDR3 spells CSVFTIPGSRGEQYF. The CDR3 DNA reads TGCAGCGTTTTCACCATCCCCGGGTCACGGGGCGAGCAGTACTTC.

The J gene is TRBJ2-7, the V gene TRBV5-1; D is uncertain. There are 15 residues in the CDR3. V lost 0 bases to trimming and J lost 0 bases, with 10 bases between them. Germline V gene sequence: CDR1 SGHRS, CDR2 YFSETQ. The CDR3: CASSLDGLTSYEQYF. The CDR3 DNA follows: TGCGCCAGCAGCTTGGACGGGTTAACCTCCTACGAGCAGTACTTC.

The chain joins TRBV5-8 to TRBJ2-4; 12 bases line up with TRBD2. The V gene's germline CDR1 is SGHTS and CDR2 YDEGEE. Germline trimming cut 5 bases from V and 3 bases from J; bases unmatched to any gene: 12. CDR3 length: 18 amino acids. The CDR3 region has the DNA TGTGCCAGCAGTCAGAGACTAGCGGGAGCGAGGGTCAAAAACATTCAGTACTTC. This encodes CASSQRLAGARVKNIQYF.

The gene calls are TRBV7-9 and TRBJ2-7; 9 bases match TRBD1. The junction had 9 bases not matched to a gene; V was cut back by 3 bases and J by 9 bases. Germline lookup yields CDR1 SEHNR and CDR2 FQNEAQ (reference sequence). The CDR3 is 14 residues long. The CDR3 is CASSLGTGHGGQYF. CDR3 DNA: TGTGCCAGCAGCTTGGGGACAGGGCATGGCGGGCAGTACTTC.

The chain recombines TRBV21-1 with TRBJ2-2; the table gives TRBD2 as D, unverified against the DNA. TRBV21-1 is assigned pseudogene status. There are 16 residues in the CDR3. The CDR3 loop reads CASSKRKREGPGELFF. CDR3 coding DNA: TGTGCCAGCAGCAAAAGGAAGCGGGAGGGCCCCGGGGAGCTGTTTTTT.

This sequence joins TRBV18 and TRBJ2-3; no clear D gene. Trimming pared 6 bases from V and 0 bases from J, leaving 13 bases between. The CDR3 has 15 residues. Germline V lookup: CDR1 KGHSH, CDR2 LQKENI. Here the CDR3 reads CASSLQLPSTDTQYF. The CDR3 region has the DNA TGTGCCAGCTCCCTGCAACTACCTAGCACAGATACGCAGTATTTT.

The chain uses TRBV2 and TRBJ1-5, with D perhaps matching TRBD1 (5 bases). Germline V lookup: CDR1 SNHLY, CDR2 FYNNEI. CDR3 length: 12 amino acids. V lost 8 bases to trimming and J lost 11 bases, with 16 bases between them. The CDR3 nucleotides read TGTGCCAGCGGGACCGGGACTTGGGCCCAGCATTTT. It codes for CASGTGTWAQHF.